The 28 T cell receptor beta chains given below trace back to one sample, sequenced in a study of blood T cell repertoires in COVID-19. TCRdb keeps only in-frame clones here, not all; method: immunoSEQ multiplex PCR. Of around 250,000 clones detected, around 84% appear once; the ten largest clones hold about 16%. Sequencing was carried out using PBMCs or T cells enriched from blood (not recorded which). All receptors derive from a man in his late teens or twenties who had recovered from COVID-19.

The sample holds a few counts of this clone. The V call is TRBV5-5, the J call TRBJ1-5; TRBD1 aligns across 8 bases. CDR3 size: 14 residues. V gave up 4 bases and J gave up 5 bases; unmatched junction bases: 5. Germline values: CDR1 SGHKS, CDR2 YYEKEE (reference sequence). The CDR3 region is CASSPQGADQPQHF. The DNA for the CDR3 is TGTGCCAGCAGCCCTCAGGGGGCCGATCAGCCCCAGCATTTT.

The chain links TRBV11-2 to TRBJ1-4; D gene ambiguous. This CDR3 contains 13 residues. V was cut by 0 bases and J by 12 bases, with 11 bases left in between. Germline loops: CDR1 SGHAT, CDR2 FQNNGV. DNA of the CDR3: TGTGCCAGCAGCTTAGACCGCCGCACGGAACTGTTTTTT. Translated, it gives CASSLDRRTELFF.

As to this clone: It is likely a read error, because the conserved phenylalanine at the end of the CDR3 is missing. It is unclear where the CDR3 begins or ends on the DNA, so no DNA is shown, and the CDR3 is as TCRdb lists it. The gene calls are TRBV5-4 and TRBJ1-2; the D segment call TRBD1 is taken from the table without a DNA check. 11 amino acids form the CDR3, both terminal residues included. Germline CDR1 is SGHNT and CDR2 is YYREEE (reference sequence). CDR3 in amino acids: CASSTWWGQLR.

This chain's CDR3 is CAWSPKAGQGNYEQYF. In nucleotides, the CDR3 is TGTGCCTGGAGTCCAAAGGCGGGACAGGGTAATTACGAGCAGTACTTC. The V call is TRBV30, the J call TRBJ2-7, with TRBD1 matching 9 bases. The CDR3 loop spans 16 amino acids. Losses at the gene ends were 2 bases for V and 4 bases for J; bases not matched to a gene: 12. CDR1 is GTSNPN and CDR2 is SVGIG in the germline V gene (reference sequence).

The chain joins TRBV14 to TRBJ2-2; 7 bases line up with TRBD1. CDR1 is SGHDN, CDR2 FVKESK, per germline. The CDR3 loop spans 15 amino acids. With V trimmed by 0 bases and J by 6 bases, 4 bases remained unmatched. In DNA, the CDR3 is TGTGCCAGCAGCCAAGATCTACAGGGGCCCGGGGAGCTGTTTTTT. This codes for CASSQDLQGPGELFF.

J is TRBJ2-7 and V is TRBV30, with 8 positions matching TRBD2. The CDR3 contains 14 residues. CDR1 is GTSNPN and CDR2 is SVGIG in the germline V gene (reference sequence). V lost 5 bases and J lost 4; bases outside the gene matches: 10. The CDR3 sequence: CAWSSGRGAYEQYF. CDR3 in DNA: TGTGCCTGGTCATCGGGGCGGGGGGCATACGAGCAGTACTTC.

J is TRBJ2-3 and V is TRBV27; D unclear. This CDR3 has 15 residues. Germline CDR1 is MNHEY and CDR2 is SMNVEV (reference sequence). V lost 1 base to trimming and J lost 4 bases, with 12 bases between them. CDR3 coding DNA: TGTGCCAGCAGTTTATTGTCCTTTGAGGCAGATACGCAGTATTTT. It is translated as CASSLLSFEADTQYF.

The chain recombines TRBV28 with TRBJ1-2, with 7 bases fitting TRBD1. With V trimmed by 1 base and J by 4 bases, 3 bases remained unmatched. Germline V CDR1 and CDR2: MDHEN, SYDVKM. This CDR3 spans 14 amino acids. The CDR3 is CASSLSDRFYGYTF. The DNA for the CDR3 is TGTGCCAGCAGTTTATCGGACAGGTTCTATGGCTACACCTTC.

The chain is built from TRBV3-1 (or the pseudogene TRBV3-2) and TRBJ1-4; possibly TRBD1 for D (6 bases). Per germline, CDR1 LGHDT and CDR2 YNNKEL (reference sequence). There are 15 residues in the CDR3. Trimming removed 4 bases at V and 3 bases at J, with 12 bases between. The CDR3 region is CASSPTGQPNEKLFF. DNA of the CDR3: TGTGCCAGCAGCCCCACCGGACAGCCTAATGAAAAACTGTTTTTT.

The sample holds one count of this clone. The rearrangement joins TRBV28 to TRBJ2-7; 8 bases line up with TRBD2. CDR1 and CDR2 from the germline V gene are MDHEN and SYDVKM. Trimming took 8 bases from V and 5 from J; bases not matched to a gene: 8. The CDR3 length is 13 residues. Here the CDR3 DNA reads TGTGCCAGCGGGGGGGGACTAGGAGACGAGCAGTACTTC. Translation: CASGGGLGDEQYF.

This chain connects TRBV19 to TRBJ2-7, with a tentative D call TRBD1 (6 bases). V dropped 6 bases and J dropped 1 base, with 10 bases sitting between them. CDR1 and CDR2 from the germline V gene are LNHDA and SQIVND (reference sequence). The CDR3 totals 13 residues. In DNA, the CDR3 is TGTGCCAGTAGCACCGGACAGTCCTACGAGCAGTACTTC. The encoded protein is CASSTGQSYEQYF.

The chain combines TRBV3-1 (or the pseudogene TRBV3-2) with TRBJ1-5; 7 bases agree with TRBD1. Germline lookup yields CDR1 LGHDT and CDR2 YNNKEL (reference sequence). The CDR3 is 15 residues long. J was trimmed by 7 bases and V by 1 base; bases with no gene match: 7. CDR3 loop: CASSQGTGQGQPQHF. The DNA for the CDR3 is TGTGCCAGCAGCCAAGGGACAGGTCAGGGGCAGCCCCAGCATTTT.

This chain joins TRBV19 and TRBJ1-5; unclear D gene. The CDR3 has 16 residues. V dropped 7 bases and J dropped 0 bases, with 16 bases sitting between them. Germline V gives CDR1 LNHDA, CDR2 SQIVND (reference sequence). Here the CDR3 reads CASKMAESYSNQPQHF. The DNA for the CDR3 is TGTGCCAGTAAAATGGCAGAAAGTTATAGCAATCAGCCCCAGCATTTT.

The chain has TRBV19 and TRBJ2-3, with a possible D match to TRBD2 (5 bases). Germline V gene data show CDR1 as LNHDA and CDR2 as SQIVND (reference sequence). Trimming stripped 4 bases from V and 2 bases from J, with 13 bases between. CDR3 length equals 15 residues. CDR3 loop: CASSTPTKNTDTQYF. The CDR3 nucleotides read TGTGCCAGTAGTACCCCGACTAAAAACACAGATACGCAGTATTTT.

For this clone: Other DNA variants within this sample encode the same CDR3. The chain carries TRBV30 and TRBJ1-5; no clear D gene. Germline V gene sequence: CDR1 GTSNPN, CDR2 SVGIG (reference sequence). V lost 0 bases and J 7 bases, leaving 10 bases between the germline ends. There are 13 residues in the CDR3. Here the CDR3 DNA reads TGTGCCTGGAGTGTCAGGTTGAACCAGCCCCAGCATTTT. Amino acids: CAWSVRLNQPQHF.

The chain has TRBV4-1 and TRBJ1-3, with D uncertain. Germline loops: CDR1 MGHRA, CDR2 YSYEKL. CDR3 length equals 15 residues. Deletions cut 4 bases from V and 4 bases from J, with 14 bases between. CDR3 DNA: TGCGCCAGCAGCCCGCCCGACACCCCCGGAAACACCATATATTTT. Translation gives CASSPPDTPGNTIYF.

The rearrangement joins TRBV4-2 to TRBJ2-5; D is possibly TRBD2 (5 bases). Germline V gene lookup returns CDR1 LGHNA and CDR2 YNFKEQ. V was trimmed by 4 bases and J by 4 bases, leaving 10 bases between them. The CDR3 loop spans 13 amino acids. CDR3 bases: TGTGCCAGCAGCCCCACCGAGGGAGAGACCCAGTACTTC. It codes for CASSPTEGETQYF.

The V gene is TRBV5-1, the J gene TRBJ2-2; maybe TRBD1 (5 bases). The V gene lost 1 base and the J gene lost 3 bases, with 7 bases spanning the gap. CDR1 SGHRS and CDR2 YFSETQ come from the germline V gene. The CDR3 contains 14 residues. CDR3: CASSLQGDTGELFF. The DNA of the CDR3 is TGCGCCAGCAGCTTGCAGGGCGACACCGGGGAGCTGTTTTTT. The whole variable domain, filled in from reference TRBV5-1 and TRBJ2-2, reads KAGVTQTPRYLIKTRGQQVTLSCSPISGHRSVSWYQQTPGQGLQFLFEYFSETQRNKGNFPGRFSGRQFSNSRSEMNVSTLELGDSALYLCASSLQGDTGELFFGEGSRLTVL.

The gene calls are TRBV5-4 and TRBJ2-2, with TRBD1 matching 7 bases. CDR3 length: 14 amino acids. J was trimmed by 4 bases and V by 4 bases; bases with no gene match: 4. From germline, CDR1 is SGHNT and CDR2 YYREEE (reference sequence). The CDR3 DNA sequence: TGTGCCAGCAGCACGGGACAGTTCACCGGGGAGCTGTTTTTT. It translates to CASSTGQFTGELFF.

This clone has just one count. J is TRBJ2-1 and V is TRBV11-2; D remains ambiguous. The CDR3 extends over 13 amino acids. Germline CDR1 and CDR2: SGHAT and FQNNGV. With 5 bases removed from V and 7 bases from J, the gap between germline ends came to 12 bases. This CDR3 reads CASSPDWSNEQFF. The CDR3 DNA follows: TGTGCCAGCAGCCCTGACTGGAGTAATGAGCAGTTCTTC.

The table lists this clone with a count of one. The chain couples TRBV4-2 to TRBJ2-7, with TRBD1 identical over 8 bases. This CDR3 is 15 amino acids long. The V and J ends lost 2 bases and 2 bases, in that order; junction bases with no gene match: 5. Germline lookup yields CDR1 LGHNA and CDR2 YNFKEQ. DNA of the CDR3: TGTGCCAGCAGCCAAATGCAGGACAGGGCCTACGAGCAGTACTTC. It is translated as CASSQMQDRAYEQYF.

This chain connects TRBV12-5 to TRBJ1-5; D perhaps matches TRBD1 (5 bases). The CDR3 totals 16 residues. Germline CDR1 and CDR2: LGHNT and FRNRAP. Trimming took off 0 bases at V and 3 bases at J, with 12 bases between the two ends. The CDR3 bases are TGTGCTAGTGGTTTGGTGGCAGGGTCGATCAATCAGCCCCAGCATTTT. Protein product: CASGLVAGSINQPQHF.

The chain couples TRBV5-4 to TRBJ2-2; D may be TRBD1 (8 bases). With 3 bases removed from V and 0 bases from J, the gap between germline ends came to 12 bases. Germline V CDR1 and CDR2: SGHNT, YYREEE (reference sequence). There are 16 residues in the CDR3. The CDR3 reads CASSSGGQANTGELFF. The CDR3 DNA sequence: TGTGCCAGCAGCTCGGGGGGACAGGCGAACACCGGGGAGCTGTTTTTT. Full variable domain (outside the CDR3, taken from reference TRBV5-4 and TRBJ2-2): ETGVTQSPTHLIKTRGQQVTLRCSSQSGHNTVSWYQQALGQGPQFIFQYYREEENGRGNFPPRFSGLQFPNYSSELNVNALELDDSALYLCASSSGGQANTGELFFGEGSRLTVL.

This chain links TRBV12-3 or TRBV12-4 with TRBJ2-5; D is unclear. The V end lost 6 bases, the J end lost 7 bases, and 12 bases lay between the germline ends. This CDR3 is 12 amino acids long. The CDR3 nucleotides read TGTGCCAGCAGCCATCCTATCTCGACCCAGTACTTC. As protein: CASSHPISTQYF.

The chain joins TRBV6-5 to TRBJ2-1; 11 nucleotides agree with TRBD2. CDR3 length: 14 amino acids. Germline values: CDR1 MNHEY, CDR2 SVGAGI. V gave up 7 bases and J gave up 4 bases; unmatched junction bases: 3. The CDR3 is CASKTSGEYNEQFF. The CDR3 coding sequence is TGTGCCAGCAAGACTAGCGGGGAGTACAATGAGCAGTTCTTC.

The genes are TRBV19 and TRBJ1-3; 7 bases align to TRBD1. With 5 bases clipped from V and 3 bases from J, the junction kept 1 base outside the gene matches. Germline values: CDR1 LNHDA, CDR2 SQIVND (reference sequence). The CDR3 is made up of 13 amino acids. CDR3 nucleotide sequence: TGTGCCAGTAGTCAGGGGGTTGGAAACACCATATATTTT. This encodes CASSQGVGNTIYF. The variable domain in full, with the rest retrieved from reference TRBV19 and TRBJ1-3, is DGGITQSPKYLFRKEGQNVTLSCEQNLNHDAMYWYRQDPGQGLRLIYYSQIVNDFQKGDIAEGYSVSREKKESFPLTVTSAQKNPTAFYLCASSQGVGNTIYFGEGSWLTVV.

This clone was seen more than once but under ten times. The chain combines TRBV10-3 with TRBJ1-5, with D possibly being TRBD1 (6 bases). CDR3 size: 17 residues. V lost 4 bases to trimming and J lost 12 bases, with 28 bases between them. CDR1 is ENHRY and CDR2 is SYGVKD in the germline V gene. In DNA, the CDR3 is TGTGCCATCAGTGCGGCAGGGGCCCTGACTAATAAATCCAACCAGCATTTT. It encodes CAISAAGALTNKSNQHF.

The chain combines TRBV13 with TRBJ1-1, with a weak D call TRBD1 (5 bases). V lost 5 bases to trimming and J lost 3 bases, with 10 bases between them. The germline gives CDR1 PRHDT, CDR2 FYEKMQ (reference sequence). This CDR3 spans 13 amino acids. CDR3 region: CASSRGRDTEAFF. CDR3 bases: TGTGCCAGCAGCCGGGGGAGGGACACTGAAGCTTTCTTT. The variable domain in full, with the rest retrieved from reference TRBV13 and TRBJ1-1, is AAGVIQSPRHLIKEKRETATLKCYPIPRHDTVYWYQQGPGQDPQFLISFYEKMQSDKGSIPDRFSAQQFSDYHSELNMSSLELGDSALYFCASSRGRDTEAFFGQGTRLTVV.